Listed here are 3 T cell receptor beta chains from one sample, sequenced in a study of CD8 T cells in Susac syndrome. RNA totalling roughly 0.5 to 1 ug underwent reverse transcription with random hexamers. In TCRdb, the immunoSEQ multiplex PCR reads were re-called with MiXCR into one record per CDR3 protein. The table records tens of thousands of distinct CDR3 sequences, about 94% of them present only once. Sequenced material: CD8+ T cells from PBMCs. These receptors were taken from a human donor with Susac syndrome.

The rearrangement uses TRBV10-3 and TRBJ2-5; 11 bases line up with TRBD2. V lost 10 bases to trimming and J lost 5 bases; unmatched junction nucleotides: 12. There are 15 residues in the CDR3. The V gene's germline CDR1 is ENHRY and CDR2 SYGVKD. DNA for the CDR3: TGTGCCACCCTTGCTCGGTTAGCGGGAGGGGAGACCCAGTACTTC. Amino acid sequence: CATLARLAGGETQYF.

The V gene is TRBV7-2, the J gene TRBJ2-5; D may be TRBD2 (5 bases). V gave up 5 bases and J gave up 7 bases, with 20 bases separating them. Per the germline V gene, CDR1 is SGHTA and CDR2 is FQGNSA. The CDR3 has 15 amino acids. CDR3 amino acids: CASSRRLGSYGTQYF. The CDR3 nucleotides read TGTGCCAGCAGCCGACGGTTGGGGAGCTATGGGACCCAGTACTTC.

The CDR3: CASSLRGTPHSGANVLTF. The CDR3 DNA reads TGTGCCAGCAGCTTAAGGGGGACCCCCCACTCTGGGGCCAACGTCCTGACTTTC. The V and J genes are TRBV7-2 and TRBJ2-6, with TRBD1 as a possible D gene (6 bases). Per the germline V gene, CDR1 is SGHTA and CDR2 is FQGNSA. V was clipped by 2 bases and J by 0 bases, with 14 bases between them. The CDR3 is 18 residues long.